The 23 T cell receptor beta chains presented below share a single source sample, sequenced in a study of blood T cell repertoires in COVID-19. The assay was immunoSEQ multiplex PCR, and TCRdb's table has in-frame clones only and misses some. The sample contains around 130,000 clones, 84% of which appear only once. Sequencing was done on a sample of PBMCs or T cells enriched from blood (not recorded which). These receptors came from a woman younger than 35 who had been exposed to COVID-19.

This chain joins TRBV6-5 and TRBJ1-4; 9 bases line up with TRBD1. CDR1 and CDR2 from the germline V gene are MNHEY and SVGAGI. The CDR3 sequence is 14 residues long. V lost 6 bases and J lost 8; bases outside the gene matches: 7. The CDR3 reads CASSHRQGGEKLFF. CDR3 in DNA: TGTGCCAGCAGCCATAGACAGGGGGGAGAAAAACTGTTTTTT.

The chain links TRBV29-1 to TRBJ1-1; 7 nucleotides line up with TRBD1. This CDR3 region has 13 residues. Trimming removed 7 bases from V and 1 base from J; junction bases left unmatched: 6. From germline, CDR1 is SQVTM and CDR2 ANQGSEA. CDR3 in amino acids: CSARTGPNTEAFF. The CDR3 nucleotides read TGCAGCGCCCGGACAGGACCGAACACTGAAGCTTTCTTT.

This chain joins TRBV19 and TRBJ1-2; tentative D call: TRBD1 (5 bases). The V and J ends lost 4 bases and 4 bases respectively, with 10 bases between them. The CDR3 covers 13 residues. Germline-derived CDR1 and CDR2 are LNHDA and SQIVND (reference sequence). Here the CDR3 reads CASSTTARYGYTF. The DNA of the CDR3 is TGTGCCAGTAGTACGACAGCCCGCTATGGCTACACCTTC. The full variable domain, completed using reference TRBV19 and TRBJ1-2, is DGGITQSPKYLFRKEGQNVTLSCEQNLNHDAMYWYRQDPGQGLRLIYYSQIVNDFQKGDIAEGYSVSREKKESFPLTVTSAQKNPTAFYLCASSTTARYGYTFGSGTRLTVV.

The gene calls are TRBV27 and TRBJ2-7; TRBD2 matches at 8 bases. CDR1 and CDR2 from the germline V gene are MNHEY and SMNVEV (reference sequence). V lost 4 bases, J lost 5 bases, and 7 bases stayed unmatched. CDR3 length: 14 amino acids. CDR3 protein: CASSSGLVLNEQYF. CDR3 nucleotides: TGTGCCAGCAGTTCGGGACTAGTTCTAAACGAGCAGTACTTC.

The CDR3 nucleotides are TGTGCCTGGAGTCTAGGGACAGGGGTGATTGGCTACACCTTC. It translates to CAWSLGTGVIGYTF. The chain couples TRBV30 to TRBJ1-2; 10 bases match TRBD1. From germline, CDR1 is GTSNPN and CDR2 SVGIG (reference sequence). CDR3 length: 14 residues. Trimming took 2 bases from V and 7 from J; bases not matched to a gene: 7.

This CDR3 is CASSFPRVPYNEQFF. CDR3 in DNA: TGTGCCAGCAGCTTCCCGAGGGTCCCTTACAATGAGCAGTTCTTC. The chain uses TRBV5-6 and TRBJ2-1, with D perhaps TRBD2 (5 bases). The ends were cut back, 2 bases at V and 4 bases at J, with 13 bases in the middle. Per the germline V gene, CDR1 is SGHDT and CDR2 is YYEEEE. The CDR3 spans 15 residues.

This clone was recorded a few times. J is TRBJ2-7 and V is TRBV11-2; 7 nucleotides match TRBD2. The CDR3 contains 15 residues. CDR1 and CDR2 (germline): SGHAT, FQNNGV. V dropped 5 bases and J dropped 3; count of bases not matched to a gene: 10. In DNA, the CDR3 is TGTGCCAGCAGCGCCCGACTAGCCGCGAGCTACGAGCAGTACTTC. Protein product: CASSARLAASYEQYF.

This chain uses TRBV25-1 with TRBJ1-4; 7 bases align to TRBD1. The germline gives CDR1 MGHDK, CDR2 SYGVNS. V gave up 3 bases and J gave up 8 bases; unmatched junction bases: 9. The CDR3 runs 15 residues. This chain's CDR3 is CASSEPTGLEEKLFF. The CDR3, as DNA: TGTGCCAGCAGTGAGCCGACAGGGCTTGAGGAAAAACTGTTTTTT.

The chain has TRBV30 and TRBJ1-6; D uncertain. With 5 bases removed from V and 9 bases from J, the gap between germline ends came to 14 bases. The germline gives CDR1 GTSNPN, CDR2 SVGIG (reference sequence). The CDR3 is 13 residues long. Here the CDR3 reads CAWGPDPGSPLHF. The CDR3 DNA is TGTGCCTGGGGCCCAGATCCGGGTTCACCCCTCCACTTT.

The rearrangement uses TRBV30 and TRBJ2-1, with TRBD2 as a possible D gene (5 bases). This CDR3 region has 15 residues. V was trimmed by 3 bases and J by 7 bases, leaving 19 bases between them. Germline V gene lookup returns CDR1 GTSNPN and CDR2 SVGIG (reference sequence). Written as DNA, the CDR3 is TGTGCCTGGAGGTTCAGCGGATCCCGGGTGAATGAGCAGTTCTTC. Translated, it gives CAWRFSGSRVNEQFF.

V gene TRBV19 combines with J gene TRBJ1-5, with 7 bases aligning to TRBD1. The CDR3 has 17 residues. The trim removed 1 base at V and 0 bases at J, leaving 6 bases unmatched. CDR1 and CDR2 (germline): LNHDA, SQIVND (reference sequence). CDR3 in amino acids: CASSIVLDRDSNQPQHF. The CDR3 nucleotides read TGTGCCAGTAGTATAGTCCTTGACAGGGATAGCAATCAGCCCCAGCATTTT.

This sequence joins TRBV30 and TRBJ2-1; TRBD2 is a possible D gene (6 bases). Trimming left V 4 bases short and J 2 bases short, with 12 bases between. Germline V gives CDR1 GTSNPN, CDR2 SVGIG (reference sequence). CDR3 size: 14 residues. CDR3 nucleotide sequence: TGTGCCTGGAATAGCGGAGCCCCCTACAATGAGCAGTTCTTC. Its protein product is CAWNSGAPYNEQFF.

This rearrangement joins TRBV15 to TRBJ2-7; 8 bases match TRBD2. Trimming at V came to 1 base and at J to 4 bases, leaving 0 bases not matched to a gene. CDR1 and CDR2 (germline): LNHNV, YYDKDF (reference sequence). The length of the CDR3 is 13 residues. The CDR3 region is CATSRGLAYEQYF. The CDR3 coding sequence is TGTGCCACCAGCAGAGGACTAGCGTACGAGCAGTACTTC.

The V gene is TRBV3-1 (or the pseudogene TRBV3-2), the J gene TRBJ2-1; TRBD2 matches at 13 bases. CDR3 length: 23 residues. The germline gives CDR1 LGHDT, CDR2 YNNKEL (reference sequence). The ends lost 4 bases at V and 4 bases at J; junction bases unmatched: 25. As DNA, the CDR3 is TGTGCCAGCAGCCCGACCGATGCCGCAGGCTGGACTAGCGGGAGCGTGTTGTACAATGAGCAGTTCTTC. As protein: CASSPTDAAGWTSGSVLYNEQFF.

The V call is TRBV7-8, the J call TRBJ2-7, with D unresolved. The CDR3 is 13 amino acids. Germline CDR1 reads SGHVS; CDR2 reads FQNEAQ. The V end was cut by 4 bases, the J end by 3 bases, with 10 bases between. CDR3 nucleotides: TGTGCCAGCAGCTCCGAGTTGCTCTACGAGCAGTACTTC. Translated, it gives CASSSELLYEQYF.

The V and J genes are TRBV14 and TRBJ2-7; D gene uncertain. Germline CDR1 is SGHDN and CDR2 is FVKESK. The CDR3 is made up of 13 amino acids. Trimming took 4 bases from V and 5 from J, leaving 12 bases between them. In DNA form, the CDR3 reads TGTGCCAGCAGCCCCGGAGCGAGCGACGAGCAGTACTTC. Translation gives CASSPGASDEQYF.

The CDR3 DNA reads TGCAGCGTTGAAACAGACCAAGGAAACACCATATATTTT. Protein: CSVETDQGNTIYF. The chain uses TRBV29-1 and TRBJ1-3; D is undetermined. V gave up 2 bases and J gave up 4 bases, with 9 bases separating them. Looked up from germline, CDR1 is SQVTM and CDR2 is ANQGSEA. The CDR3 runs to 13 residues.

The chain is built from TRBV28 and TRBJ2-5; 7 nucleotides align to TRBD2. With V trimmed by 3 bases and J by 5 bases, 3 bases remained unmatched. The CDR3 runs to 13 residues. Per germline, CDR1 MDHEN and CDR2 SYDVKM. CDR3 sequence: CASSFGGTETQYF. CDR3 in DNA: TGTGCCAGCAGTTTCGGGGGGACGGAGACCCAGTACTTC.

This rearrangement joins TRBV6-5 to TRBJ1-2; TRBD1 agrees at 8 bases. The germline gives CDR1 MNHEY, CDR2 SVGAGI. The junction had 3 bases not matched to a gene; V was cut back by 2 bases and J by 7 bases. The CDR3 has 13 amino acids. In DNA form, the CDR3 reads TGTGCCAGCAGTTACCAGGGGGCCGGTGGCTACACCTTC. The encoded protein is CASSYQGAGGYTF.

The rearrangement uses TRBV15 and TRBJ2-1; TRBD2 is a possible D gene (6 bases). Germline-derived CDR1 and CDR2 are LNHNV and YYDKDF (reference sequence). The V gene lost 5 bases and the J gene lost 1 base, with 12 bases spanning the gap. This CDR3 contains 15 residues. The CDR3 loop is CATSHVEGSYNEQFF. CDR3 DNA: TGTGCCACCAGCCACGTGGAGGGATCCTACAATGAGCAGTTCTTC.

The V and J genes are TRBV7-9 and TRBJ2-7; 7 positions agree with TRBD1. The CDR3 has 12 amino acids. The germline gives CDR1 SEHNR, CDR2 FQNEAQ (reference sequence). With V trimmed by 5 bases and J by 5 bases, 3 bases remained unmatched. The CDR3 loop reads CASSRGQHEQYF. The CDR3 DNA follows: TGTGCCAGCAGCCGGGGACAGCACGAGCAGTACTTC.

The table lists this clone with a count of one. The CDR3 sequence: CASSFLHEQYF. The CDR3 coding sequence is TGTGCCAGCAGTTTTCTCCACGAGCAGTACTTC. This chain uses TRBV12-3 or TRBV12-4 with TRBJ2-7; D ambiguous. Deletions cut 3 bases from V and 5 bases from J, with 5 bases between. This CDR3 is built from 11 residues.

This chain uses TRBV27 with TRBJ1-5, with D unclear. The V end was cut by 6 bases, the J end by 0 bases, with 12 bases between. The CDR3 runs to 15 residues. CDR1 and CDR2 (germline): MNHEY, SMNVEV (reference sequence). CDR3 nucleotide sequence: TGTGCCAGCAGATTGACGAGGAATAGCAATCAGCCCCAGCATTTT. As protein: CASRLTRNSNQPQHF.